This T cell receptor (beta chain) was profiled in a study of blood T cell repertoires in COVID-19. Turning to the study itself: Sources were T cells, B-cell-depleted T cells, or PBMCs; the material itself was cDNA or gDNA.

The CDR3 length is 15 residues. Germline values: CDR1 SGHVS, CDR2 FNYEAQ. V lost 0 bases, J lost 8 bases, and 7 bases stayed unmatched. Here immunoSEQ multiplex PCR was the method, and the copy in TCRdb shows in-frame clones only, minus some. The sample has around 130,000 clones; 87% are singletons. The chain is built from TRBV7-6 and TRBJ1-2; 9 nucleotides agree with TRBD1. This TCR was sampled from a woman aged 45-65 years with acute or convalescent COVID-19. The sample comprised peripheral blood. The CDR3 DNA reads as TGTGCCAGCAGCTTAGCGGGACAGGGACGAGAGGGCTACACCTTC. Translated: CASSLAGQGREGYTF.